Sequencing of this TCR beta chain was carried out in a study of T cell responses to AZD1222 COVID-19 vaccine (dated by TCRdb to about 2021). As for the study more broadly: Because spike-specific TCR depth and breadth did not differ between the two schedules, AZD1222 recipients who got a second dose at roughly 4 weeks were pooled with those who got a second dose at roughly 12 weeks. TCR sequencing covered some 240 trial participants: 200 to 210 given two doses of AZD1222 and 26 given two doses of MenACWY control vaccine. Enrollment into the trials was organized by age into subgroups of 18-55, 56-69 and 70-plus years, and those subgroups contained roughly 150, 30 and 60 TCR-sequenced participants, respectively. Here is what the overall study found, with its caveats: Vaccine-associated CD4 TCRs spanned the whole spike protein, with dominant responses in regions 160-218 and 743-854. In the small 56-69-year group, the increase in depth fell short of significance, most likely because of low power. A significant rise in spike-specific TCR breadth and depth was observed after two AZD1222 doses relative to day 0 and relative to MenACWY recipients. Conclusions about previously exposed vaccinees are limited, since just a handful of AZD1222 recipients were seropositive for SARS-CoV-2 at baseline. Reportedly, close to half of the unique spike-specific TCRs recognized epitopes lying outside the regions that are mutated in the B.1.351 and B.1.1.7 variants. Because no day 14 peak-response samples were available, the repertoires could be characterized only after the peak T cell response. Participants were mostly white British and included more females than males, and it was suggested by the authors that clonal diversity may have been underestimated.

Explained via the paper, the time point label denotes: baseline before first vaccination. Samples from vaccinated people were obtained from the UK trials COV001 and COV002, which included a single-blind randomized controlled phase 2/3 trial of AZD1222 (ChAdOx1 nCoV-19) in healthy adults. For TCRbeta chain sequencing, PBMC samples were collected from trial participants at day 0 and at day 28 after the second dose. With respect to this clone: The antigen it binds to is not known. The record has no base qualities; no much larger clone is one base away.

The CDR3, cysteine through phenylalanine, is 16 amino acids long. Only the CDR3 DNA stays, 48 bases, in frame from base 1. Looking up the germline V gene yields CDR1 MRHNA and CDR2 SNTAGT. V loses 2 bases of germline sequence and J loses 5 bases, and the interval between the two ends is 17 bases. The CDR3 regions of human TCRbeta chains were analyzed by immunosequencing. The original methods were these. TCRs in the repertoires were matched against a reference library of SARS-CoV-2-specific TCRs that had been generated with the MIRA antigen-specificity platform. Breadth meant the fraction of unique TCRs that were SARS-CoV-2-associated, whereas depth meant the fraction of total T cells that were SARS-CoV-2-associated. Using the MIRA data, each spike-specific TCR was assigned both to the spike region to which the TCR was reactive and to a CD4 or CD8 class. Log10-transformed breadth and depth values were compared by one-way ANOVA with Sidak's multiple comparisons tests. This is the immuneACCESS table as TCRdb keeps it, with only in-frame sequences that have V and J called. A part of the clones is gone; compared with another copy, unresolved V genes explain less than half, and the rest is unexplained. That table furnishes V, J and clone size, whereas the DNA furnished D and trimming. This sample gives about 150,000 clones in total; approximately 90% of them show up just once. 2.2% of the sample is held by the ten biggest clonotypes.

This specimen consisted of peripheral blood, obtained on day 0 of AZD1222 vaccination. This receptor was obtained from an adult in good health. In this chain, TRBV6-4 is recombined with TRBJ2-3; matching of 6 bases hints at TRBD2 as the D gene. The CDR3 here reads CASSDRGSGQGDTQYF. The base sequence is TGTGCCAGCAGTGACAGGGGCAGCGGGCAGGGAGATACGCAGTATTTT.